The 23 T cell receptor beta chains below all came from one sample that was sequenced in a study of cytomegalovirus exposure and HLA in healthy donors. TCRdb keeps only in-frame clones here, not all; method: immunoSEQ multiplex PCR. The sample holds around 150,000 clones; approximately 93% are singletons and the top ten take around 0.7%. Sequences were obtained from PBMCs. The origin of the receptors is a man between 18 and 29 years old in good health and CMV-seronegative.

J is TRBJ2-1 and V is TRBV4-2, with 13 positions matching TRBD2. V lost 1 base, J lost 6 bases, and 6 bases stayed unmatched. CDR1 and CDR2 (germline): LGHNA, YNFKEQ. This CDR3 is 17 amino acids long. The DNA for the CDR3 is TGTGCCAGCAGCCAAGTCGAAACTAGCGGGGGGGCCAATGAGCAGTTCTTC. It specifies CASSQVETSGGANEQFF.

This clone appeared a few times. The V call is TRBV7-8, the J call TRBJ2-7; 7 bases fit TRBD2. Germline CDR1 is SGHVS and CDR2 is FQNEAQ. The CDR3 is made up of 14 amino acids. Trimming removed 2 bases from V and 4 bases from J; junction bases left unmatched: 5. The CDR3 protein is CASSLSLAEYEQYF. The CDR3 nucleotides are TGTGCCAGCAGCTTAAGCCTAGCGGAGTACGAGCAGTACTTC.

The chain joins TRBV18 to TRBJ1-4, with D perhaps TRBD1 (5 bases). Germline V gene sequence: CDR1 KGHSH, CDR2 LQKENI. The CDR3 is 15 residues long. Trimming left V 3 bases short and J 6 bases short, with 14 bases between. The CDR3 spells CASSPRGSEDEKLFF. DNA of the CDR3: TGTGCCAGCTCACCTAGGGGCTCCGAAGATGAAAAACTGTTTTTT.

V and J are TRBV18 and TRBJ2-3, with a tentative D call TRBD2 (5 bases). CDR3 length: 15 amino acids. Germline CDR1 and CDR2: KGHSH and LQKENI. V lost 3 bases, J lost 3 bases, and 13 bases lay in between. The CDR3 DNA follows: TGTGCCAGCTCACCGGGTCTAGCCCGTACAGATACGCAGTATTTT. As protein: CASSPGLARTDTQYF.

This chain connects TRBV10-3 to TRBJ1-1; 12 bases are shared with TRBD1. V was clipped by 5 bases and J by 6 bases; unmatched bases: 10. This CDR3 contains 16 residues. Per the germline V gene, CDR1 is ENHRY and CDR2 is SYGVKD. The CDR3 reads CAISSGQGAMGSEAFF. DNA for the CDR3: TGTGCCATCAGTTCGGGACAGGGGGCGATGGGCTCTGAAGCTTTCTTT.

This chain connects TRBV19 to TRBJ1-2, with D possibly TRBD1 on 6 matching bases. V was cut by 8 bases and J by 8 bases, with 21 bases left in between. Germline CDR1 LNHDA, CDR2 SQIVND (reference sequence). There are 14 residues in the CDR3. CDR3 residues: CASLRGQPFWGYTF. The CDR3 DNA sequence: TGTGCCAGTCTCAGAGGACAGCCCTTTTGGGGCTACACCTTC.

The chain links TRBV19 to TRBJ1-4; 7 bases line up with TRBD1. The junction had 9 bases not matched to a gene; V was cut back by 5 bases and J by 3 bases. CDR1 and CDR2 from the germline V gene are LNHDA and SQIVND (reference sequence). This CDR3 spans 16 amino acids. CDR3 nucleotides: TGTGCCAGTAGTGCAGGGGGAGGTCGGGCTAATGAAAAACTGTTTTTT. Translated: CASSAGGGRANEKLFF. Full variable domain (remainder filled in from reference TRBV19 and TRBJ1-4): DGGITQSPKYLFRKEGQNVTLSCEQNLNHDAMYWYRQDPGQGLRLIYYSQIVNDFQKGDIAEGYSVSREKKESFPLTVTSAQKNPTAFYLCASSAGGGRANEKLFFGSGTQLSVL.

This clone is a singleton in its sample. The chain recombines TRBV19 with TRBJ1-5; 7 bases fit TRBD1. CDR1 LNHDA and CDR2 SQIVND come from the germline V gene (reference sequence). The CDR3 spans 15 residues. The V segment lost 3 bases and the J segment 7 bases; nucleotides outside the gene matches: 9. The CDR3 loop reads CASSIRRGHGQPQHF. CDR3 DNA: TGTGCCAGTAGTATTCGAAGGGGGCACGGACAGCCCCAGCATTTT.

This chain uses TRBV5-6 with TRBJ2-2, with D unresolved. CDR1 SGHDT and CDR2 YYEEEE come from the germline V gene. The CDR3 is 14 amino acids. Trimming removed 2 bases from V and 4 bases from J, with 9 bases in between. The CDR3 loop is CASSLEEPTGELFF. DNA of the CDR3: TGTGCCAGCAGCTTAGAGGAACCCACCGGGGAGCTGTTTTTT.

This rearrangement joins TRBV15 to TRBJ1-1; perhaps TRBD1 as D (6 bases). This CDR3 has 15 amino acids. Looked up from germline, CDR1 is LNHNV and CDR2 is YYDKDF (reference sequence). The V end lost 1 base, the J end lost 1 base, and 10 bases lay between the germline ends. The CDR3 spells CATSRGGGGNTEAFF. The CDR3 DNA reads TGTGCCACCAGCAGAGGGGGAGGGGGGAACACTGAAGCTTTCTTT.

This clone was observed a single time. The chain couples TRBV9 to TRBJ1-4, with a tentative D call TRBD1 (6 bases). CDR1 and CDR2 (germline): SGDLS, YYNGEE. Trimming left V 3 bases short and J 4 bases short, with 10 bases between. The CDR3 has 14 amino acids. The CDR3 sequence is CASSATGLNEKLFF. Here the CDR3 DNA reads TGTGCCAGCAGCGCTACAGGGCTTAATGAAAAACTGTTTTTT. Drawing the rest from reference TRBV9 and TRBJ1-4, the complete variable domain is DSGVTQTPKHLITATGQRVTLRCSPRSGDLSVYWYQQSLDQGLQFLIQYYNGEERAKGNILERFSAQQFPDLHSELNLSSLELGDSALYFCASSATGLNEKLFFGSGTQLSVL.

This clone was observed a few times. The CDR3, as DNA: TGTGCCAGCAGCTTAGGTGGGACAGGGAAAGAGACCCAGTACTTC. As protein: CASSLGGTGKETQYF. The rearrangement uses TRBV11-3 and TRBJ2-5, with 9 bases identical to TRBD1. This CDR3 has 15 residues. The J segment lost 3 bases and the V segment lost 1 base, leaving 3 bases of the junction unmatched. The germline V gene has CDR1 SGHNT and CDR2 YENEEA.

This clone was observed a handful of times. The CDR3 reads CASSEWMGQTYEQYF. The CDR3 DNA reads TGCGCCAGCAGTGAGTGGATGGGACAGACCTACGAGCAGTACTTC. The V call is TRBV10-2, the J call TRBJ2-7, with 7 bases aligning to TRBD1. CDR1 and CDR2 from the germline V gene are WSHSY and SAAADI. With 1 base clipped from V and 2 bases from J, the junction kept 5 bases outside the gene matches. The CDR3 runs 15 residues.

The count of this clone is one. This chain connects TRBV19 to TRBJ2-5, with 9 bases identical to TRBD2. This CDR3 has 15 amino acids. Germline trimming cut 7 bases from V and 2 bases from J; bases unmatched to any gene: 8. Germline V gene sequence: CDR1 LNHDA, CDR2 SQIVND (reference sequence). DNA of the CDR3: TGTGCCAGTACCATATCTAGCGGGGATCAAGAGACCCAGTACTTC. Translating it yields CASTISSGDQETQYF.

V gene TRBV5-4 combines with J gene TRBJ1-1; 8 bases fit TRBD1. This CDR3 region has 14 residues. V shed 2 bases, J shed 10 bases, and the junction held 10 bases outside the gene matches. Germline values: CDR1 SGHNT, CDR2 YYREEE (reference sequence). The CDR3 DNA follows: TGTGCCAGCAGCTTCGATCAGGGGGCGAGAGGAGCTTTCTTT. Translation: CASSFDQGARGAFF.

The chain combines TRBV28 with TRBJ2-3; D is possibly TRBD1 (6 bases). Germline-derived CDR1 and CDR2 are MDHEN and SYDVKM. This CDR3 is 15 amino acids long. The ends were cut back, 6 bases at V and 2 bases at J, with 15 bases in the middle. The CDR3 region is CASRDPGQPTDTQYF. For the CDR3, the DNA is TGTGCCAGCAGGGACCCAGGACAGCCCACAGATACGCAGTATTTT.

Here the CDR3 reads CASSFGRTYGYTF. The CDR3 DNA sequence: TGTGCCAGCAGTTTCGGGAGGACCTATGGCTACACCTTC. The V gene is TRBV27, the J gene TRBJ1-2; the D is unclear. The length of the CDR3 is 13 residues. Germline assignment: CDR1 MNHEY and CDR2 SMNVEV (reference sequence). V shed 3 bases and J shed 4 bases, with 9 bases lying between them.

This CDR3 is CASSPTGQSRRGYGYTF. CDR3 nucleotide sequence: TGTGCCAGCTCACCGACTGGACAGTCAAGACGCGGCTATGGCTACACCTTC. The rearrangement links TRBV18 to TRBJ1-2; weak D call: TRBD1 (6 bases). This CDR3 comprises 17 residues. CDR1 and CDR2 (germline): KGHSH, LQKENI. V gave up 3 bases and J gave up 4 bases, with 21 bases separating them.

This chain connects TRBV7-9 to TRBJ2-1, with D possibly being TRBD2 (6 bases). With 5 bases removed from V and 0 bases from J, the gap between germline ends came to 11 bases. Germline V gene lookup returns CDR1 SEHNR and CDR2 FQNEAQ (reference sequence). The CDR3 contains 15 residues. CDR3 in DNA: TGTGCCAGCAGCGGGGGAGGAGGCTCCTACAATGAGCAGTTCTTC. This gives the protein CASSGGGGSYNEQFF.

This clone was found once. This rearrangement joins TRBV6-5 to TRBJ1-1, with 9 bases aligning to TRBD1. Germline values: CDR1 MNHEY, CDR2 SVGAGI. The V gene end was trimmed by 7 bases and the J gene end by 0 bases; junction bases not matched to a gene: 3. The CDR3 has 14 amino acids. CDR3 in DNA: TGTGCCAGCAAAAGGACAGGGGTGAACACTGAAGCTTTCTTT. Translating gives CASKRTGVNTEAFF.

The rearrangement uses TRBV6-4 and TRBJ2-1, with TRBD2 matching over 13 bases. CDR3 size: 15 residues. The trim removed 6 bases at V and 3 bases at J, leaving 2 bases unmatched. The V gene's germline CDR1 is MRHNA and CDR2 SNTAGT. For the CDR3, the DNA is TGTGCCAGCAGGAGGACTAGCGGGGGCTACAATGAGCAGTTCTTC. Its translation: CASRRTSGGYNEQFF.

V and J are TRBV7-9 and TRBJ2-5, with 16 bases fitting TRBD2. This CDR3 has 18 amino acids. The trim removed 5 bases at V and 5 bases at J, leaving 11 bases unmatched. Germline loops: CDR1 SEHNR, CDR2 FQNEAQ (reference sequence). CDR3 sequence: CASSPLGTSGRAGETQYF. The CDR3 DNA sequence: TGTGCCAGCAGCCCACTAGGGACTAGCGGGAGGGCCGGGGAGACCCAGTACTTC.

The CDR3 sequence: CASRNRGANEKLFF. The DNA of the CDR3 is TGTGCCAGTAGAAACAGGGGAGCTAATGAAAAACTGTTTTTT. V usage is TRBV19 and J usage is TRBJ1-4; 7 nucleotides agree with TRBD1. The CDR3 length is 14 residues. Looked up from germline, CDR1 is LNHDA and CDR2 is SQIVND (reference sequence). The junction had 4 bases not matched to a gene; V was cut back by 6 bases and J by 3 bases.